The sample holds many counts of the clone carrying this TCR beta chain. TCRdb reprocessed the RT-PCR reads via MiXCR and lists one record per CDR3 protein. The top ten hold 2.5% to 3.5% of the sample, which has some 540,000 distinct CDR3 sequences, around 21% seen once. The sample comes from a study of response to subunit inactivated influenza vaccine. The same specimen was also included in a second study, on T cells expressing NK-cell markers. From that second work: Libraries used 5'RACE template switching adding universal primer site and UMIs. In several experiments, sorting was confined to alpha-beta TCR T cells through use of an anti-gamma-delta TCR antibody. These clonotypes also led the CD3+CD56-NKG2C+ fraction in a few donors.

This receptor was taken from a man aged 50 to 60 who received an inactivated influenza vaccine. Source: CD4+ T cells sorted from PBMCs, taken 11 to 12 days after vaccination.

The CDR3 nucleotides read TGTGCCAGCAGGGAACAGGTGTACCAAGAGACCCAGTACTTC. This translates into CASREQVYQETQYF. The chain combines TRBV11-2 with TRBJ2-5; TRBD1 might be the D (5 bases). The ends were cut back, 6 bases at V and 0 bases at J, with 11 bases in the middle. From germline, CDR1 is SGHAT and CDR2 FQNNGV. The CDR3 sequence is 14 residues long.